A selection of T cell receptor beta chains follows, all from one sample in a study of beta chain features in type 1 diabetes. TCRdb keeps only in-frame clones here, not all; method: immunoSEQ multiplex PCR. The data hold hundreds of thousands of clones, with 15% to 18% observed a single time. Sequencing used naive CD4+ T cells from blood. These receptors all stem from a man in his late teens or twenties in good health. Each CDR3 is given with its conserved first and last residue. Each record gives: V gene, J gene, clone size, D gene, CDR3 DNA, CDR3 protein. D genes are given only for firm matches. Expanded clones get a size class; other rows say once, few or many, or leave the size out.

>TRBV18|TRBJ2-1|few|.
TGTGCCAGCTCACCATCAGGGAGCAATGAGCAGTTCTTC
CASSPSGSNEQFF
>TRBV27|TRBJ1-3|.|TRBD1
TGTGCCAGCAGTTCCTCCTGGACAGGGACTGGAAACACCATATATTTT
CASSSSWTGTGNTIYF
>TRBV5-5|TRBJ1-1|few|.
TGTGCCAGCAGCCTTAAGACAGGATTGGGAACTGAAGCTTTCTTT
CASSLKTGLGTEAFF
>TRBV10-3|TRBJ1-1|.|.
TGTGCCATCAGGCCGTTGGACTTTAACACTGAAGCTTTCTTT
CAIRPLDFNTEAFF
>TRBV7-2|TRBJ2-7|.|.
TGTGCCAGCAGCTTAAACCTAGGGGCCTCGTACGAGCAGTACTTC
CASSLNLGASYEQYF
>TRBV29-1|TRBJ1-1|few|.
TGCAGCGTTCCCTCGGCCTCGGGGACCCCTGAAGCTTTCTTT
CSVPSASGTPEAFF
>TRBV12-5|TRBJ2-7|few|TRBD2
TGTGCTAGTGGTTTGGTACCTAGCGGGTTAGACTACGAGCAGTACTTC
CASGLVPSGLDYEQYF
>TRBV28|TRBJ2-1|.|TRBD2
TGTGCCAGCATCTTGGGGGGGACTAGCGGCTACAATGAGCAGTTCTTC
CASILGGTSGYNEQFF
>TRBV5-6|TRBJ1-1|few|.
TGTGCCAGCAGCTTGGGACAGATTGAAGCTTTCTTT
CASSLGQIEAFF
>TRBV28|TRBJ2-3|once|TRBD1
TGTGCCAGCAGTAGGGGACAGCTCACAGATACGCAGTATTTT
CASSRGQLTDTQYF
>TRBV11-2|TRBJ2-5|few|.
TGTGCCAGCAGCCAGTATCGGGGGATCCACCAAGAGACCCAGTACTTC
CASSQYRGIHQETQYF
>TRBV29-1|TRBJ2-3|.|TRBD2
TGCAGCGTTGGACTAGCGGGAGGGAGCACAGATACGCAGTATTTT
CSVGLAGGSTDTQYF
>TRBV30|TRBJ1-2|.|.
TGTGCCGGACCTGACAGCTCCCGCTATGGCTACACCTTC
CAGPDSSRYGYTF
>TRBV7-2|TRBJ1-3|few|.
TGTGCCAGCAGCTTAGGTCTCTCTGGAAACACCATATATTTT
CASSLGLSGNTIYF